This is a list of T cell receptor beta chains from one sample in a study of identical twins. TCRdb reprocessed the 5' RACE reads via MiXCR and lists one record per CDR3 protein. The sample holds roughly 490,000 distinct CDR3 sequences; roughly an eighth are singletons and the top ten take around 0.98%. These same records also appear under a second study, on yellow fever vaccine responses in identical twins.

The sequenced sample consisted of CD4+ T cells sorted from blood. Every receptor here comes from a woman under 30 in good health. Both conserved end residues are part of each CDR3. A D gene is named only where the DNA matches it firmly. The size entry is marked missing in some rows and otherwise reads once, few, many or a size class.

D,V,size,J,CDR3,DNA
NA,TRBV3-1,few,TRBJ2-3,CASSQDPTPGGKDTQYF,TGTGCCAGCAGCCAAGATCCTACTCCAGGGGGGAAAGATACGCAGTATTTT
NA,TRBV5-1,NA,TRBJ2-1,CASSIDTRSYNEQFF,TGCGCCAGCAGCATTGACACCCGCTCCTACAATGAGCAGTTCTTC
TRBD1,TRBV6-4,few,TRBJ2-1,CASSDTRDRVTYNEQFF,TGTGCCAGCAGTGACACCCGGGACAGGGTAACCTACAATGAGCAGTTCTTC
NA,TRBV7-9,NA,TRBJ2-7,CASSLSLGASRNEQYF,TGTGCCAGCAGCTTATCCCTGGGGGCTAGTAGGAACGAGCAGTACTTC
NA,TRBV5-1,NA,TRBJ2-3,CASRPTSSVYTQYF,TGCGCCAGCAGACCGACTAGTTCGGTTTATACGCAGTATTTT
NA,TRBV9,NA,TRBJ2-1,CASSVEPSLRNEQFF,TGTGCCAGCAGCGTAGAACCCAGCCTTAGAAATGAGCAGTTCTTC
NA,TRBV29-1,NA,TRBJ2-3,CSVCILAGQMRDTQYF,TGCAGCGTTTGTATATTAGCGGGACAGATGAGAGATACGCAGTATTTT
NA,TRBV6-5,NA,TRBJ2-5,CASSYSRTSQETQYF,TGTGCCAGCAGTTACTCAAGGACTTCTCAAGAGACCCAGTACTTC
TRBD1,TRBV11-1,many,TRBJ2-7,CASSTRQGGIHEQYF,TGTGCCAGCAGCACACGACAGGGGGGCATCCACGAGCAGTACTTC
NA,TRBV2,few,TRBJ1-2,CASSDPINYGYTF,TGTGCCAGCAGTGATCCTATTAACTATGGCTACACCTTC
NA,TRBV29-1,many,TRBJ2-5,CSVEMAPGSQETQYF,TGCAGCGTTGAAATGGCCCCAGGGTCACAAGAGACCCAGTACTTC
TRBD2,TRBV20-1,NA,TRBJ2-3,CSAPRLAGVTDTQYF,TGCAGTGCTCCCAGACTAGCGGGAGTAACAGATACGCAGTATTTT
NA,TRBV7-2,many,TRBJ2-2,CASSPFTGELFF,TGTGCCAGCAGCCCCTTCACCGGGGAGCTGTTTTTT
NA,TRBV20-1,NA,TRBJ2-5,CSARGHNQETQYF,TGCAGTGCTAGGGGACATAATCAAGAGACCCAGTACTTC
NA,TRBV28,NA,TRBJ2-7,CASSFLGIYYEQYF,TGTGCCAGCAGTTTCCTGGGCATCTATTACGAGCAGTACTTC
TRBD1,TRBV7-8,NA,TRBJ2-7,CASSRDRVGEQYF,TGTGCCAGCAGCCGGGACAGGGTAGGAGAGCAGTACTTC
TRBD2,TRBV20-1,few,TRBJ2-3,CSARAGLAGAPSADTQYF,TGCAGTGCTAGGGCGGGACTAGCGGGGGCTCCCTCCGCAGATACGCAGTATTTT
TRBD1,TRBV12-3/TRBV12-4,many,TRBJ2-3,CASTQGTGNTDTQYF,TGTGCCAGCACCCAAGGGACAGGAAATACAGATACGCAGTATTTT
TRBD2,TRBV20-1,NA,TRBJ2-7,CSASPDASGSHF,TGCAGTGCTTCCCCAGATGCTAGCGGGAGTCACTTC
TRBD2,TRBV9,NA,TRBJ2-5,CASSVAPGGTHQETQYF,TGTGCCAGCAGCGTAGCTCCCGGGGGGACCCACCAAGAGACCCAGTACTTC
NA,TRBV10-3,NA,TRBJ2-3,CAIRGNRDGEDTQYF,TGTGCCATCAGGGGTAACAGGGATGGTGAAGATACGCAGTATTTT